This T cell receptor (beta chain) originates from a study of T cells expressing NK-cell markers. Study summary: The eight sequenced donors comprised seven who were HCMV-seropositive and one who was seronegative.

The study's findings and limits: More than five of the donors carried dominant NKG2C+ clonotypes that took up about 1.0-7.5% of their CD8+ T cells.

The CDR3 extends over 17 amino acids. Germline V gene data show CDR1 as SQVTM and CDR2 as ANQGSEA. Beta-chain TCR cDNA was generated via 5'RACE template switching with UMIs. TCRdb reworked the 5' RACE reads into one entry per CDR3 protein, no DNA. This repertoire includes 500,000 or so distinct CDR3 sequences. Regarding this clonotype: No antigen is known for it.

This rearrangement joins TRBV29-1 to TRBJ2-5; the TRBD2 assignment by TCRdb is unverifiable without DNA. The sample taken for sequencing was blood T cells: a sorted CD56 or NKG2C T cell subset, CD4+ or CD8+ T cells, or bulk PBMC T cells (not recorded which). This receptor was obtained from a man between 18 and 29 years old in good health. CDR3 residues: CSVGKREGLLIQETQYF.